Sequencing of this T cell receptor beta chain was carried out in a study of regulatory T cells in long-lasting Graves disease. The CDR3 spans 12 residues. Per the germline V gene, CDR1 is SGHAT and CDR2 is FQNNGV. Combining iRepertoire HTBI primers with Arm-PCR of CDR3 regions, the authors built TCR beta libraries. MiXCR, applied by TCRdb to the multiplex PCR reads, yields one record per CDR3 protein. The sample consists of 350,000 to 450,000 distinct CDR3 sequences, about 15% of them appearing once. The time point denotes: newly diagnosed GD, antithyroid drugs for less than 3 months. Researchers made the TCR library from RNA that was extracted from PBMCs. Findings and caveats of the study: There was favoring of TRBV28, TRBJ1-2 and TRBJ2-5 in persistent disease.

A remark on this clonotype: Its matching antigen is unknown. One end of the junction does not line up with germline, which may come from a read error.

These records were also assigned to another study, of T cells in Graves' hyperthyroidism and ophthalmopathy. From that paper: Aged 18 to 65, the patients had hyperthyroidism that was newly diagnosed and had lasted under 2 months.

The V gene is TRBV11-2, the J gene TRBJ1-1; D remains ambiguous. The sample here was peripheral blood mononuclear cells (PBMCs), taken at new diagnosis, from a patient treated with antithyroid drugs. This sequence originates from a young woman with Graves disease. The DNA of the CDR3 is TGTGCCAGCTCCCCAATGAACACTGGAGCTTTCTTT. Translating gives CASSPMNTGAFF.